Below, 24 T cell receptor beta chains from the same sample are listed, as sequenced in a study of OX40 agonist ivuxolimab in advanced cancers. Here immunoSEQ multiplex PCR was the method, and the copy in TCRdb shows in-frame clones only, minus some. The sample yields roughly 100,000 clones, about 83% seen once. The specimen was CD4+ or CD8+ T cells sorted from blood, collected in a trial of the OX40 agonist ivuxolimab. All receptors derive from an adult with an advanced solid tumor such as melanoma, head and neck, liver or kidney cancer.

The V and J genes are TRBV11-3 and TRBJ2-3; 7 bases are a match to TRBD1. With 1 base clipped from V and 3 bases from J, the junction kept 4 bases outside the gene matches. Germline V gene sequence: CDR1 SGHNT, CDR2 YENEEA. The CDR3 extends over 15 amino acids. The CDR3, as DNA: TGTGCCAGCAGCTTAGGTGGACAGGATACAGATACGCAGTATTTT. Its protein product is CASSLGGQDTDTQYF. Combining the CDR3 with reference TRBV11-3 and TRBJ2-3 gives the whole variable domain EAGVVQSPRYKIIEKKQPVAFWCNPISGHNTLYWYLQNLGQGPELLIRYENEEAVDDSQLPKDRFSAERLKGVDSTLKIQPAELGDSAVYLCASSLGGQDTDTQYFGPGTRLTVL.

The rearrangement joins TRBV19 to TRBJ2-6, with D possibly TRBD1 on 5 matching bases. Germline assignment: CDR1 LNHDA and CDR2 SQIVND (reference sequence). CDR3 length equals 17 residues. The germline V and J ends were trimmed by 7 bases and 2 bases, with 18 bases remaining between them. The CDR3 sequence: CASTLGRVSPGANVLTF. The CDR3 DNA follows: TGTGCCAGTACCCTGGGCAGGGTTAGCCCTGGGGCCAACGTCCTGACTTTC. Drawing the rest from reference TRBV19 and TRBJ2-6, the complete variable domain is DGGITQSPKYLFRKEGQNVTLSCEQNLNHDAMYWYRQDPGQGLRLIYYSQIVNDFQKGDIAEGYSVSREKKESFPLTVTSAQKNPTAFYLCASTLGRVSPGANVLTFGAGSRLTVL.

This clone has only a few counts. The V gene is TRBV6-5, the J gene TRBJ2-5; TRBD2 might be the D (6 bases). V lost 6 bases and J 7 bases, leaving 12 bases between the germline ends. The CDR3 totals 12 residues. The germline CDR1 and CDR2 sequences are MNHEY and SVGAGI. The CDR3 protein is CASRKDGGTQYF. The CDR3 bases are TGTGCCAGCAGAAAAGACGGGGGGACCCAGTACTTC.

The chain has TRBV27 and TRBJ2-2; TRBD1 matches at 11 bases. V trimming: 5 bases; J trimming: 3 bases; junction bases outside the gene matches: 2. Germline V gene lookup returns CDR1 MNHEY and CDR2 SMNVEV (reference sequence). The CDR3 contains 15 residues. CDR3 sequence (DNA): TGTGCCAGCAGTCGGGACAGGGGGGACACCGGGGAGCTGTTTTTT. This translates into CASSRDRGDTGELFF.

This clone was counted between two and nine times. The chain uses TRBV19 and TRBJ2-7; D remains ambiguous. Germline CDR1 and CDR2: LNHDA and SQIVND (reference sequence). This CDR3 region has 11 residues. The V end lost 5 bases, the J end lost 7 bases, and 9 bases lay between the germline ends. Written as DNA, the CDR3 is TGTGCCAGTAGTCCCGGGCGTGAGCAGTACTTC. This codes for CASSPGREQYF.

The genes are TRBV6-1 and TRBJ2-2; the match to TRBD1 covers 9 bases. Germline V gene data show CDR1 as MNHNS and CDR2 as SASEGT. The junction had 4 bases not matched to a gene; V was cut back by 10 bases and J by 4 bases. The CDR3 is made up of 13 amino acids. CDR3 loop: CATGQGITGELFF. The CDR3 DNA sequence: TGTGCCACAGGACAGGGGATCACCGGGGAGCTGTTTTTT.

This sequence joins TRBV18 and TRBJ2-5, with 7 bases fitting TRBD1. Near its end, the DNA agrees better with TRBJ2-7, so the J call may be wrong. Germline assignment: CDR1 KGHSH and CDR2 LQKENI. The CDR3 has 13 residues. CDR3 region: CASSYGQVYEQYF. CDR3 DNA: TGTGCCAGCTCCTACGGACAGGTCTACGAGCAGTACTTC.

For the CDR3, the DNA is TGTGCCAGCAGTTACGGAACGGGGAACACTGAAGCTTTCTTT. It specifies CASSYGTGNTEAFF. The rearrangement uses TRBV6-5 and TRBJ1-1; D gene ambiguous. V lost 2 bases, J lost 1 base, and 8 bases lay in between. The CDR3 is 14 residues long. The germline V gene encodes CDR1 MNHEY and CDR2 SVGAGI.

The V gene is TRBV29-1, the J gene TRBJ2-7, with TRBD2 matching 9 bases. V shed 2 bases and J 3 bases; nucleotides not matched to a gene: 5. The germline CDR1 and CDR2 sequences are SQVTM and ANQGSEA. CDR3 length: 14 residues. This CDR3 reads CSVETGTSNYEQYF. The CDR3 DNA sequence: TGCAGCGTTGAAACTGGGACTAGCAACTACGAGCAGTACTTC.

The rearrangement links TRBV30 to TRBJ2-7, with TRBD1 identical over 7 bases. Germline values: CDR1 GTSNPN, CDR2 SVGIG (reference sequence). The CDR3 is 14 residues long. The trim removed 4 bases at V and 2 bases at J, leaving 8 bases unmatched. The CDR3 DNA sequence: TGTGCCTGGAATGACGGGACAGAGCCCTACGAGCAGTACTTC. Translated, it gives CAWNDGTEPYEQYF.

V gene TRBV5-1 combines with J gene TRBJ2-5, with D hard to call. Trimming took 0 bases from V and 4 from J, leaving 7 bases between them. The CDR3 spans 13 residues. Germline V gives CDR1 SGHRS, CDR2 YFSETQ. The CDR3 DNA reads as TGCGCCAGCAGCTTGGTGGTTCGAGAGACCCAGTACTTC. This encodes CASSLVVRETQYF.

The chain carries TRBV30 and TRBJ2-2; tentatively, D is TRBD2 (6 bases). The germline V gene has CDR1 GTSNPN and CDR2 SVGIG (reference sequence). With 3 bases removed from V and 9 bases from J, the gap between germline ends came to 20 bases. The length of the CDR3 is 15 residues. The CDR3 region has the DNA TGTGCCTGGAGCCCACCGGCCGGGGAGGTCTGGGAGCTGTTTTTT. It is translated as CAWSPPAGEVWELFF.

The chain joins TRBV14 to TRBJ2-1, with 11 bases lining up with TRBD2. The CDR3 consists of 15 residues. With 3 bases clipped from V and 3 bases from J, the junction kept 1 base outside the gene matches. The V gene's germline CDR1 is SGHDN and CDR2 FVKESK. CDR3 residues: CASSQGLAVYNEQFF. The DNA of the CDR3 is TGTGCCAGCAGCCAGGGACTAGCGGTCTACAATGAGCAGTTCTTC.

This clone was found once. The genes are TRBV7-2 and TRBJ2-7; D unclear. The V end lost 5 bases, the J end lost 6 bases, and 17 bases lay between the germline ends. This CDR3 region has 14 residues. The germline V gene has CDR1 SGHTA and CDR2 FQGNSA. The CDR3 bases are TGTGCCAGCAGCCCGGGTGGCCGCTGGGGCGAGCAGTACTTC. It is translated as CASSPGGRWGEQYF.

The chain links TRBV2 to TRBJ2-5; 7 bases align to TRBD2. The CDR3 loop spans 16 amino acids. The germline V gene encodes CDR1 SNHLY and CDR2 FYNNEI. The junction had 5 bases not matched to a gene; V was cut back by 0 bases and J by 1 base. The CDR3 sequence: CASSEARAGIQETQYF. CDR3 in DNA: TGTGCCAGCAGTGAAGCGAGAGCGGGGATCCAAGAGACCCAGTACTTC.

The chain recombines TRBV15 with TRBJ2-1; D is perhaps TRBD1 or TRBD2 (5 bases each). Germline V gene data show CDR1 as LNHNV and CDR2 as YYDKDF (reference sequence). The CDR3 runs to 15 residues. Trimming removed 0 bases at V and 4 bases at J, with 10 bases between. Here the CDR3 DNA reads TGTGCCACCAGCAGAGAGGGGACGGCGTACAATGAGCAGTTCTTC. This gives the protein CATSREGTAYNEQFF.

This chain joins TRBV5-1 and TRBJ2-2, with TRBD2 matching over 14 bases. V gave up 4 bases and J gave up 5 bases; unmatched junction bases: 4. This CDR3 comprises 16 residues. Germline lookup yields CDR1 SGHRS and CDR2 YFSETQ. This chain's CDR3 is CASSLRTSGGTGELFF. The DNA of the CDR3 is TGCGCCAGCAGCCTCAGGACTAGCGGGGGGACCGGGGAGCTGTTTTTT.

The chain recombines TRBV27 with TRBJ2-7; 8 positions agree with TRBD1. Germline loops: CDR1 MNHEY, CDR2 SMNVEV (reference sequence). After removal of 6 bases from V and 0 bases from J, the junction contained 4 bases not matched to a gene. CDR3 length equals 14 residues. The CDR3 spells CASRWTGHSYEQYF. The CDR3 nucleotides are TGTGCCAGCAGGTGGACAGGGCACTCCTACGAGCAGTACTTC.

The chain employs TRBV23-1 and TRBJ2-2; tentative D call: TRBD1 (6 bases). TRBV23-1 is known as an ORF, though its function is uncertain. The CDR3 has 16 residues. Trimming removed 6 bases from V and 0 bases from J, with 14 bases in between. Here the CDR3 DNA reads TGCGCCAGCAGCCCCAGACAGGACCCGAACACCGGGGAGCTGTTTTTT. Protein sequence: CASSPRQDPNTGELFF.

The chain employs TRBV7-9 and TRBJ2-3, with 14 bases that match TRBD2. Germline V gene data show CDR1 as SEHNR and CDR2 as FQNEAQ (reference sequence). The V and J ends lost 5 bases and 6 bases, in that order; junction bases with no gene match: 4. The CDR3 sequence is 15 residues long. The CDR3 nucleotides read TGTGCCAGCAGCCGACTAGCGGGGGGGCCCGATACGCAGTATTTT. Translation: CASSRLAGGPDTQYF.

J is TRBJ2-1 and V is TRBV15; D remains unclear. Germline assignment: CDR1 LNHNV and CDR2 YYDKDF (reference sequence). This CDR3 comprises 16 residues. Between the trimmed V and J ends, which lost 0 bases and 0 bases, there was a span of 9 bases. DNA of the CDR3: TGTGCCACCAGCAGAGATCGTTCTAGCTCCTACAATGAGCAGTTCTTC. Protein product: CATSRDRSSSYNEQFF.

The V and J genes are TRBV25-1 and TRBJ1-5, with D uncertain. The CDR3 spans 14 residues. Germline values: CDR1 MGHDK, CDR2 SYGVNS. V lost 1 base, J lost 3 bases, and 7 bases lay in between. Here the CDR3 DNA reads TGTGCCAGCAGTGAATTCCAGTACAATCAGCCCCAGCATTTT. This sequence encodes CASSEFQYNQPQHF.

This clone was counted a few times. The chain links TRBV19 to TRBJ1-1; no reliable D call. This CDR3 is built from 15 residues. Trimming cost V 7 bases and J 0 bases, with 15 bases left between them. CDR1 is LNHDA and CDR2 is SQIVND in the germline V gene (reference sequence). The CDR3 sequence is CASTRGGAVNTEAFF. The CDR3 DNA reads TGTGCCAGTACCCGAGGCGGAGCCGTGAACACTGAAGCTTTCTTT.

This clone was recorded only once. V is TRBV11-3 and J is TRBJ2-2, with D unclear. In germline, CDR1 is SGHNT, CDR2 YENEEA. With 5 bases removed from V and 2 bases from J, the gap between germline ends came to 9 bases. The CDR3 sequence is 14 residues long. Here the CDR3 reads CASSPRGNTGELFF. CDR3 sequence (DNA): TGTGCCAGCAGCCCACGCGGAAACACCGGGGAGCTGTTTTTT.